One and the same sample provided the 30 T cell receptor beta chains below, sequenced in a study of cytotoxic CD8 clonotypes in ibrutinib-treated CLL. Assay: immunoSEQ multiplex PCR; the TCRdb copy retains only in-frame clones and omits some. The sample contains fewer than 90,000 clones, 85% to 90% of which appear only once. The sample consisted of PBMCs, taken before ibrutinib treatment. The receptor source for this set is a human donor with chronic lymphocytic leukemia.

V usage is TRBV10-3 and J usage is TRBJ2-7, with TRBD1 identical over 7 bases. J lost 7 bases, V lost 2 bases, and 14 bases had no gene match. Germline CDR1 and CDR2: ENHRY and SYGVKD. The CDR3 runs 16 residues. The chain's CDR3 is CAISEGGQDLQGEQYF. The CDR3 region has the DNA TGTGCCATCAGTGAGGGAGGACAGGACCTCCAGGGTGAGCAGTACTTC.

This clone was counted only a few times. The rearrangement uses TRBV9 and TRBJ1-4; no reliable D call. Germline V gives CDR1 SGDLS, CDR2 YYNGEE. V lost 3 bases to trimming and J lost 8 bases, with 14 bases between them. The CDR3 totals 14 residues. DNA of the CDR3: TGTGCCAGCAGCGCCCGGACTTCGACGGAAAAACTGTTTTTT. Residues: CASSARTSTEKLFF.

The chain recombines TRBV28 with TRBJ2-7; D uncertain. V was cut by 7 bases and J by 2 bases, with 15 bases left in between. The CDR3 runs 14 residues. The germline V gene encodes CDR1 MDHEN and CDR2 SYDVKM. This chain's CDR3 is CASNPDGPAYEQYF. The CDR3 region has the DNA TGTGCCAGCAACCCCGATGGGCCAGCCTACGAGCAGTACTTC.

On this clone: The junction does not match germline at one end; this may be a read error. This chain connects TRBV10-3 to TRBJ1-5, with a possible D match to TRBD1 (5 bases). The CDR3 length is 15 residues. Germline V lookup: CDR1 ENHRY, CDR2 SYGVKD. The CDR3 bases are TGTGCCATCGGTGAGACAGAGAATAGCAATCAGCCCCAGCATTTT. This sequence encodes CAIGETENSNQPQHF.

This rearrangement joins TRBV6-5 to TRBJ2-1; D is unresolved. Germline CDR1 is MNHEY and CDR2 is SVGAGI. Trimming left V 2 bases short and J 1 base short, with 12 bases between. The CDR3 is made up of 16 amino acids. In DNA, the CDR3 is TGTGCCAGCAGTTACGAAGGCTACATGTCCTACAATGAGCAGTTCTTC. This sequence encodes CASSYEGYMSYNEQFF.

This chain connects TRBV19 to TRBJ2-5; D is unclear. Trimming shortened V by 3 bases and J by 1 base, and 6 bases separated the two germline ends. This CDR3 has 13 amino acids. Germline CDR1 is LNHDA and CDR2 is SQIVND (reference sequence). CDR3 sequence: CASSIHIQETQYF. CDR3 DNA sequence: TGTGCCAGTAGTATCCATATCCAAGAGACCCAGTACTTC. Using reference TRBV19 and TRBJ2-5 for the parts outside the CDR3, the full variable domain is DGGITQSPKYLFRKEGQNVTLSCEQNLNHDAMYWYRQDPGQGLRLIYYSQIVNDFQKGDIAEGYSVSREKKESFPLTVTSAQKNPTAFYLCASSIHIQETQYFGPGTRLLVL.

This sequence joins TRBV5-1 and TRBJ2-2, with D perhaps matching TRBD2 (6 bases). Deletions cut 1 base from V and 7 bases from J, with 14 bases between. The CDR3 has 15 residues. Germline CDR1 SGHRS, CDR2 YFSETQ. The CDR3 DNA reads as TGCGCCAGCAGCTTGTCCGGGAGTAAGGTCGGGGAGCTGTTTTTT. Its translation is CASSLSGSKVGELFF.

The chain has TRBV11-3 and TRBJ1-1; D might be TRBD1 (5 bases). V lost 4 bases, J lost 1 base, and 7 bases lay in between. The germline V gene has CDR1 SGHNT and CDR2 YENEEA. The CDR3 covers 13 residues. The CDR3 DNA is TGTGCCAGCAGCTATCAGGGGAACACTGAAGCTTTCTTT. Protein sequence: CASSYQGNTEAFF.

This chain connects TRBV5-4 to TRBJ2-7, with D unclear. Germline values: CDR1 SGHNT, CDR2 YYREEE (reference sequence). The CDR3 extends over 14 amino acids. Trimming cost V 2 bases and J 5 bases, with 14 bases left between them. CDR3 nucleotides: TGTGCCAGCAGCTTCGGTTCAGGATCCCACGAGCAGTACTTC. It codes for CASSFGSGSHEQYF. The full variable domain, with the rest looked up from reference TRBV5-4 and TRBJ2-7, is ETGVTQSPTHLIKTRGQQVTLRCSSQSGHNTVSWYQQALGQGPQFIFQYYREEENGRGNFPPRFSGLQFPNYSSELNVNALELDDSALYLCASSFGSGSHEQYFGPGTRLTVT.

The DNA for the CDR3 is TGTGCCAGCAGTGAAGCTGGCGGGATCCTCAATCAGCCCCAGCATTTT. It codes for CASSEAGGILNQPQHF. The V gene is TRBV2, the J gene TRBJ1-5; D unresolved. Looked up from germline, CDR1 is SNHLY and CDR2 is FYNNEI. V was pared by 0 bases and J by 3 bases, with 12 bases between. The CDR3 runs to 16 residues.

V gene TRBV28 combines with J gene TRBJ2-1; 7 bases align to TRBD2. The CDR3 is 15 amino acids. V trimming: 6 bases; J trimming: 3 bases; junction bases outside the gene matches: 8. The V gene's germline CDR1 is MDHEN and CDR2 SYDVKM. The CDR3 region is CASRPSGSNYNEQFF. Here the CDR3 DNA reads TGTGCCAGCAGACCTAGCGGCTCCAACTACAATGAGCAGTTCTTC.

Turning to this clone: Distinct nucleotide sequences in the sample also encode this CDR3. The chain carries TRBV6-6 and TRBJ2-7, with 9 bases that match TRBD1. CDR3 length: 14 amino acids. The germline V gene encodes CDR1 MNHNY and CDR2 SVGAGI (reference sequence). V lost 5 bases, J lost 7 bases, and 9 bases stayed unmatched. CDR3: CASSQGTGMEEQYF. CDR3 coding DNA: TGTGCCAGCAGTCAAGGGACAGGGATGGAGGAGCAGTACTTC.

The chain combines TRBV20-1 with TRBJ2-4; D remains unclear. V dropped 3 bases and J dropped 8 bases, with 8 bases sitting between them. The CDR3 sequence is 11 residues long. Germline CDR1 DFQATT, CDR2 SNEGSKA (reference sequence). The CDR3 sequence is CSASRYDIQYF. The DNA of the CDR3 is TGCAGTGCTAGTAGATATGACATTCAGTACTTC.

V and J are TRBV7-2 and TRBJ2-1; D is possibly TRBD2 (6 bases). Germline V CDR1 and CDR2: SGHTA, FQGNSA. With 1 base removed from V and 8 bases from J, the gap between germline ends came to 15 bases. This CDR3 is built from 15 residues. The CDR3 bases are TGTGCCAGCAGCTTAGTTACGGGAGCGACCGATGAGCAGTTCTTC. It is translated as CASSLVTGATDEQFF. The full variable domain, completed using reference TRBV7-2 and TRBJ2-1, is GAGVSQSPSNKVTEKGKDVELRCDPISGHTALYWYRQSLGQGLEFLIYFQGNSAPDKSGLPSDRFSAERTGGSVSTLTIQRTQQEDSAVYLCASSLVTGATDEQFFGPGTRLTVL.

This rearrangement joins TRBV28 to TRBJ1-5; TRBD1 might be the D (5 bases). Per the germline V gene, CDR1 is MDHEN and CDR2 is SYDVKM. V was clipped by 5 bases and J by 2 bases, with 13 bases between them. This CDR3 has 15 residues. The CDR3: CASSRDRRGNQPQHF. DNA of the CDR3: TGTGCCAGCAGTAGGGACCGTAGAGGCAATCAGCCCCAGCATTTT. The entire variable domain, with the rest obtained from reference TRBV28 and TRBJ1-5, is as follows: DVKVTQSSRYLVKRTGEKVFLECVQDMDHENMFWYRQDPGLGLRLIYFSYDVKMKEKGDIPEGYSVSREKKERFSLILESASTNQTSMYLCASSRDRRGNQPQHFGDGTRLSIL.

The rearrangement uses TRBV5-6 and TRBJ2-5, with D unclear. The germline CDR1 and CDR2 sequences are SGHDT and YYEEEE. Trimming stripped 1 base from V and 5 bases from J, with 6 bases between. This CDR3 has 12 amino acids. CDR3 sequence reads: CASSLIGETQYF. For the CDR3, the DNA is TGTGCCAGCAGCTTGATCGGGGAGACCCAGTACTTC.

The chain has TRBV18 and TRBJ1-1; D uncertain. This CDR3 comprises 12 residues. Trimming pared 3 bases from V and 6 bases from J, leaving 8 bases between. The germline V gene encodes CDR1 KGHSH and CDR2 LQKENI. Written as DNA, the CDR3 is TGTGCCAGCTCACCTCAGGAATCTGAAGCTTTCTTT. The encoded protein is CASSPQESEAFF.

Many counts were recorded for this clone. This chain uses TRBV4-2 with TRBJ1-2, with D maybe TRBD1 (6 bases). The CDR3 contains 17 residues. The ends were cut back, 0 bases at V and 3 bases at J, with 17 bases in the middle. CDR1 and CDR2 from the germline V gene are LGHNA and YNFKEQ. The CDR3 DNA follows: TGTGCCAGCAGCCAAGATCCCAAGGGGGGGCTTGACTATGGCTACACCTTC. Its translation is CASSQDPKGGLDYGYTF.

The chain is built from TRBV11-3 and TRBJ1-2, with D perhaps matching TRBD1 (5 bases). The V end lost 3 bases, the J end lost 13 bases, and 15 bases lay between the germline ends. Germline CDR1 and CDR2: SGHNT and YENEEA. The CDR3 is 12 amino acids. The CDR3 coding sequence is TGTGCCAGCAGCTTCTCGGGACCGTCTAGCACCTTC. Translation: CASSFSGPSSTF.

The chain joins TRBV7-2 to TRBJ2-5, with D maybe TRBD2 (6 bases). Germline assignment: CDR1 SGHTA and CDR2 FQGNSA. There are 12 residues in the CDR3. V was trimmed by 3 bases and J by 9 bases, leaving 11 bases between them. CDR3 coding DNA: TGTGCCAGCAGCTTTTCCGGGACTCCCCAGTACTTC. Translation gives CASSFSGTPQYF.

The chain employs TRBV27 and TRBJ2-7; 14 nucleotides agree with TRBD2. This CDR3 spans 15 amino acids. The V gene end was trimmed by 4 bases and the J gene end by 10 bases; junction bases not matched to a gene: 9. Germline CDR1 and CDR2: MNHEY and SMNVEV (reference sequence). As DNA, the CDR3 is TGTGCCAGCAGTTGGGGACTAGCGGGAGAAGGGCCCCAGTACTTC. Its protein is CASSWGLAGEGPQYF.

The chain uses TRBV28 and TRBJ2-1; 15 positions agree with TRBD2. V lost 5 bases, J lost 10 bases, and 12 bases stayed unmatched. Germline loops: CDR1 MDHEN, CDR2 SYDVKM. The length of the CDR3 is 17 residues. The CDR3 DNA reads TGTGCCAGCAGTGGGTCGGGACTAGCGGGAGGCTACGGGGAGCAGTTCTTC. Translated: CASSGSGLAGGYGEQFF.

This clone was seen repeatedly, ten times or more. The chain employs TRBV5-1 and TRBJ2-1; 7 bases line up with TRBD2. Trimming removed 3 bases from V and 5 bases from J; junction bases left unmatched: 5. Per germline, CDR1 SGHRS and CDR2 YFSETQ. There are 14 residues in the CDR3. CDR3 in DNA: TGCGCCAGCAGCTCAGCGGGATCCCACAATGAGCAGTTCTTC. It codes for CASSSAGSHNEQFF.

This clone was seen only a few times. J is TRBJ1-2 and V is TRBV4-2; 7 bases agree with TRBD1. The CDR3 has 15 residues. The J segment lost 4 bases and the V segment lost 0 bases, leaving 5 bases of the junction unmatched. In germline, CDR1 is LGHNA, CDR2 YNFKEQ. The CDR3 loop is CASSQEAGGPYGYTF. CDR3 DNA: TGTGCCAGCAGCCAAGAGGCAGGGGGACCCTATGGCTACACCTTC.

This rearrangement joins TRBV13 to TRBJ2-2; 7 bases map to TRBD2. Germline values: CDR1 PRHDT, CDR2 FYEKMQ (reference sequence). V gave up 1 base and J gave up 1 base; unmatched junction bases: 3. The CDR3 totals 16 residues. This chain's CDR3 is CASSLELAVNTGELFF. In DNA, the CDR3 is TGTGCCAGCAGCTTAGAGCTAGCGGTGAACACCGGGGAGCTGTTTTTT.

V and J are TRBV30 and TRBJ2-2; TRBD1 aligns across 8 bases. V lost 5 bases to trimming and J lost 1 base; unmatched junction nucleotides: 3. CDR3 length: 14 amino acids. Germline V gives CDR1 GTSNPN, CDR2 SVGIG (reference sequence). CDR3 nucleotide sequence: TGTGCCTGGGCAGGGGGCTTGAACACCGGGGAGCTGTTTTTT. Amino acids: CAWAGGLNTGELFF.

The chain carries TRBV6-6 and TRBJ2-3; 8 bases are a match to TRBD2. With V trimmed by 7 bases and J by 0 bases, 6 bases remained unmatched. CDR1 is MNHNY, CDR2 SVGAGI, per germline (reference sequence). This CDR3 region has 15 residues. This chain's CDR3 is CASTKAGVSTDTQYF. The CDR3 DNA follows: TGTGCCAGCACCAAAGCGGGAGTTAGCACAGATACGCAGTATTTT.

The rearrangement uses TRBV7-2 and TRBJ2-7; no firm D call. The CDR3 consists of 14 residues. Germline values: CDR1 SGHTA, CDR2 FQGNSA. The V end lost 5 bases, the J end lost 3 bases, and 14 bases lay between the germline ends. The CDR3 sequence: CASSPAGPRYEQYF. The CDR3 DNA follows: TGTGCCAGCAGCCCCGCTGGACCACGCTACGAGCAGTACTTC.

This clone was observed once. The chain links TRBV6-5 to TRBJ2-1; 8 bases fit TRBD2. CDR3 length equals 14 residues. The V gene's germline CDR1 is MNHEY and CDR2 SVGAGI. After removal of 2 bases from V and 8 bases from J, the junction contained 5 bases not matched to a gene. CDR3 nucleotide sequence: TGTGCCAGCAGTTACGGGACTAGGGTCGATGAGCAGTTCTTC. Translating it yields CASSYGTRVDEQFF.

V and J are TRBV30 and TRBJ2-1; no firm D call. This CDR3 region has 14 residues. V lost 8 bases and J 7 bases, leaving 21 bases between the germline ends. Germline loops: CDR1 GTSNPN, CDR2 SVGIG (reference sequence). The DNA of the CDR3 is TGTGCCGGCGCCGGCGTCCCCCGCTATAATGAGCAGTTCTTC. Its translation is CAGAGVPRYNEQFF.